These 11 T cell receptor beta chains came from one sample sequenced in a study of brain T cells in children with intractable seizures. TCRdb's table, derived via immunoSEQ multiplex PCR, lists solely in-frame clones and lacks some. The sample holds several thousand clones, 73% seen once. Only cases whose brain tissue showed the highest T cell transcript signatures were sequenced. This sample comprised resected brain tissue, obtained at surgery. The receptors here all came from a boy under three years old with tuberous sclerosis and intractable seizures.

The genes are TRBV4-1 and TRBJ2-1; possibly TRBD2 for D (6 bases). The germline V gene has CDR1 MGHRA and CDR2 YSYEKL. The CDR3 length is 14 residues. With 2 bases removed from V and 5 bases from J, the gap between germline ends came to 10 bases. The CDR3 nucleotides are TGCGCCAGCAGCCAACCGGGACTCCACAATGAGCAGTTCTTC. It translates to CASSQPGLHNEQFF.

The chain recombines TRBV5-1 with TRBJ2-1; 7 nucleotides match TRBD2. Germline V gene data show CDR1 as SGHRS and CDR2 as YFSETQ. The CDR3 runs 15 residues. J was trimmed by 6 bases and V by 0 bases; bases with no gene match: 6. This CDR3 reads CASSLASGIINEQFF. CDR3 in DNA: TGCGCCAGCAGCTTGGCGAGCGGGATAATCAATGAGCAGTTCTTC.

V usage is TRBV6-5 and J usage is TRBJ2-1; D unclear. Trimming removed 7 bases from V and 9 bases from J, with 10 bases in between. CDR1 MNHEY and CDR2 SVGAGI come from the germline V gene. The CDR3 length is 11 residues. The CDR3 here is CASTLLGEQFF. DNA for the CDR3: TGTGCCAGCACCCTCCTCGGTGAGCAGTTCTTC.

This rearrangement joins TRBV3-1 (or the pseudogene TRBV3-2) to TRBJ2-7; 10 bases map to TRBD1. The CDR3 covers 15 residues. Per the germline V gene, CDR1 is LGHDT and CDR2 is YNNKEL (reference sequence). The V and J ends lost 1 base and 5 bases, in that order; junction bases with no gene match: 5. The CDR3 here is CASSQGTGGSHEQYF. CDR3 sequence (DNA): TGTGCCAGCAGCCAAGGGACAGGGGGGAGCCACGAGCAGTACTTC.

This clone was detected a few times. This chain uses TRBV6-6 with TRBJ2-2; D is perhaps TRBD1 or TRBD2 (5 bases each). The CDR3 spans 12 residues. The V gene's germline CDR1 is MNHNY and CDR2 SVGAGI (reference sequence). V lost 10 bases to trimming and J lost 6 bases, with 12 bases between them. CDR3 in DNA: TGTGCCATCATGAGGGGTCCCGGGGAGCTGTTTTTT. Residues: CAIMRGPGELFF.

The J gene is TRBJ2-2, the V gene TRBV2, with TRBD2 matching 14 bases. V was clipped by 5 bases and J by 5 bases; unmatched bases: 4. The germline V gene has CDR1 SNHLY and CDR2 FYNNEI. The CDR3 is 16 amino acids. The chain's CDR3 is CASSPGTSGSTGELFF. The CDR3, as DNA: TGTGCCAGCAGTCCAGGGACTAGCGGGAGTACCGGGGAGCTGTTTTTT. Drawing the rest from reference TRBV2 and TRBJ2-2, the complete variable domain is EPEVTQTPSHQVTQMGQEVILRCVPISNHLYFYWYRQILGQKVEFLVSFYNNEISEKSEIFDDQFSVERPDGSNFTLKIRSTKLEDSAMYFCASSPGTSGSTGELFFGEGSRLTVL.

This chain links TRBV18 with TRBJ2-7, with unresolved D. V lost 3 bases to trimming and J lost 2 bases, with 14 bases between them. Germline V lookup: CDR1 KGHSH, CDR2 LQKENI. The CDR3 totals 15 residues. The CDR3 nucleotides are TGTGCCAGCTCACCCCGTCGGACGGCTACCTACGAGCAGTACTTC. It yields the protein CASSPRRTATYEQYF. The variable domain in full, completed from reference TRBV18 and TRBJ2-7, reads NAGVMQNPRHLVRRRGQEARLRCSPMKGHSHVYWYRQLPEEGLKFMVYLQKENIIDESGMPKERFSAEFPKEGPSILRIQQVVRGDSAAYFCASSPRRTATYEQYFGPGTRLTVT.

V gene TRBV19 combines with J gene TRBJ1-1; D gene unclear. The germline CDR1 and CDR2 sequences are LNHDA and SQIVND (reference sequence). The CDR3 consists of 14 residues. Trimming removed 1 base at V and 1 base at J, with 7 bases between. Here the CDR3 reads CASSIVSKNTEAFF. The CDR3 nucleotides read TGTGCCAGTAGTATAGTTTCGAAGAACACTGAAGCTTTCTTT. Full variable domain (rest looked up from reference TRBV19 and TRBJ1-1): DGGITQSPKYLFRKEGQNVTLSCEQNLNHDAMYWYRQDPGQGLRLIYYSQIVNDFQKGDIAEGYSVSREKKESFPLTVTSAQKNPTAFYLCASSIVSKNTEAFFGQGTRLTVV.

The rearrangement joins TRBV4-1 to TRBJ1-6; possible D gene TRBD1, 6 bases. With 0 bases removed from V and 7 bases from J, the gap between germline ends came to 13 bases. The CDR3 is 16 residues long. In germline, CDR1 is MGHRA, CDR2 YSYEKL. The CDR3 sequence: CASSQEGGRGNSPLHF. CDR3 DNA sequence: TGCGCCAGCAGCCAAGAAGGGGGGCGCGGGAATTCACCCCTCCACTTT.

This chain connects TRBV9 to TRBJ2-1; 7 bases align to TRBD1. Trimming removed 4 bases from V and 3 bases from J; junction bases left unmatched: 10. The CDR3 extends over 16 amino acids. Germline CDR1 is SGDLS and CDR2 is YYNGEE. In DNA, the CDR3 is TGTGCCAGCAGCCCGCGACCGGGACAGAGCTACAATGAGCAGTTCTTC. Translating gives CASSPRPGQSYNEQFF.

V and J are TRBV29-1 and TRBJ2-5; D is possibly TRBD1 (6 bases). V was pared by 2 bases and J by 1 base, with 11 bases between. The CDR3 covers 14 residues. From germline, CDR1 is SQVTM and CDR2 ANQGSEA. This CDR3 reads CSVEPTGIQETQYF. In nucleotides, the CDR3 is TGCAGCGTTGAACCCACAGGGATCCAAGAGACCCAGTACTTC.